This is a list of T cell receptor beta chains from one sample in a study of regulatory T cells in long-lasting Graves disease. MiXCR was run by TCRdb on the multiplex PCR reads, yielding one entry per CDR3 protein. The table records over 500,000 distinct CDR3 sequences, approximately 15% of them present only once. These data also featured in a second study, about T cells in Graves' hyperthyroidism and ophthalmopathy.

Here the sequenced sample was peripheral blood mononuclear cells (PBMCs), taken at new diagnosis, from a patient treated with antithyroid drugs. These receptors were taken from a woman aged 30 to 39 with Graves disease. Each CDR3 is given with its conserved first and last residue.

TRBV27	TRBJ2-7	CASSLGGLAGLSGYEQYF
TRBV4-1	TRBJ2-7	CASSQPIAGAYEQYF
TRBV6-5	TRBJ2-3	CASSYSGTGEVTQYF
TRBV7-9	TRBJ2-3	CASSWGSSAGADTQYF
TRBV11-2	TRBJ2-7	CASSAFQAYEQYF
TRBV24-1	TRBJ2-7	CATIRTGTGPYEQYF
TRBV28	TRBJ2-1	CASSHLAGFSYNEQFF
TRBV30	TRBJ1-1	CAWRQTGRESAFF
TRBV6-9	TRBJ1-1	CASSYPRTGAGTEAFF
TRBV6-2/TRBV6-3	TRBJ2-1	CASSYSGRNNEQFF
TRBV12-3/TRBV12-4	TRBJ1-5	CASSRDTLGWPQHF
TRBV30	TRBJ1-2	CAWSRRYGYTF
TRBV6-2/TRBV6-3	TRBJ1-6	CASSYSWTGSSPLHF
TRBV27	TRBJ2-1	CATWGRDDYNEQFF
TRBV12-3/TRBV12-4	TRBJ1-4	CASSPRWGTNEKLFF
TRBV6-2/TRBV6-3	TRBJ1-5	CASTQGPTNQPQHF
TRBV6-1	TRBJ1-1	CATGSRIGREYSEAFF
TRBV30	TRBJ1-1	CALDLNTEAFF
TRBV27	TRBJ2-1	CASASGRMANEQFF
TRBV2	TRBJ2-1	CASIRQPGTLNEQFF
TRBV5-1	TRBJ2-7	CASSLPGDEQYF
TRBV25-1	TRBJ2-7	CASSPLDSAGEQYF
TRBV11-2	TRBJ2-7	CASSDNRRSYEQYF
TRBV4-2	TRBJ1-1	CASSQDQPSPEAFF
TRBV13	TRBJ2-1	CASSAAGGYNEQFF
TRBV20-1	TRBJ2-2	CSSQTANTGELFF
TRBV7-8	TRBJ2-3	CASSPTYTVRPQGTDTQYF
TRBV28	TRBJ2-7	CATRGGLNYEQYF
TRBV19	TRBJ1-5	CASSFPANQPQHF
TRBV10-3	TRBJ1-5	CAVGPNIGGNQPQHF
TRBV29-1	TRBJ2-3	CSAGAAGGVGDTQYF
TRBV3-1	TRBJ1-1	CASSQVRQEAFF
TRBV12-3/TRBV12-4	TRBJ2-2	CASSFDPGPELFF
TRBV2	TRBJ1-1	CASSVSGQGLGEAFF
TRBV20-1	TRBJ2-7	CSARDNVGEQYF
TRBV20-1	TRBJ2-1	CSATLIAGGISNEQFF
TRBV5-1	TRBJ1-2	CASRTIQGAFRGYTF
TRBV6-1	TRBJ1-6	CASRSPLHF
TRBV6-2/TRBV6-3	TRBJ1-6	CAGSTGGETPLHF
TRBV25-1	TRBJ1-6	CASSERGRGYNSPLRF
TRBV4-1	TRBJ1-4	CASSQGASTGTEKLFF
TRBV5-5	TRBJ2-6	CASSPRQVMSGANVLTF